This TCR beta chain was sequenced for a study of T cell responses to AZD1222 COVID-19 vaccine. Study-level findings and limits: Per reports, nearly half of all spike-specific TCRs target regions that are unmutated in variants. Without day 14 samples, only post-peak T cell repertoires were studied. Most donors were white British and more were female, and clonal diversity was possibly underestimated. Spike-specific TCR breadth and depth went up after people got two AZD1222 doses.

TCRdb's table, derived via immunoSEQ multiplex PCR, lists solely in-frame clones and lacks some. Of about 120,000 clones listed, around 92% were seen once; the top ten hold around 15%. Deletions cut 5 bases from V and 2 bases from J, with 24 bases between. Looked up from germline, CDR1 is SEHNR and CDR2 is FQNEAQ (reference sequence). The CDR3 runs to 18 residues. This clone has a single count. Its antigen is undetermined. The sequence was obtained from an adult in good health. This chain links TRBV7-9 with TRBJ1-2, with D possibly matching TRBD1 (6 bases). This sample comprised peripheral blood, obtained on day 0 of AZD1222 vaccination. CDR3 amino acids: CASSQTDSGQRTNYGYTF. CDR3 coding DNA: TGTGCCAGCAGCCAAACGGATTCTGGACAGCGAACGAACTATGGCTACACCTTC.